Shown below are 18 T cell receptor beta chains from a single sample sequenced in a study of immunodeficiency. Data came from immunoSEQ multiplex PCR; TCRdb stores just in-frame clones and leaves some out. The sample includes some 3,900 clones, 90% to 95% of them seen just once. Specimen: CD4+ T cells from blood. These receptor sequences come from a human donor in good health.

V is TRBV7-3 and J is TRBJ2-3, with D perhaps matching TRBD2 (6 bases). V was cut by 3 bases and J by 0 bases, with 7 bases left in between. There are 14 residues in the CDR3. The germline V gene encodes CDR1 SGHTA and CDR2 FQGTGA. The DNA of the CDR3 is TGTGCCAGCAGCTTGGGGACTAGCACAGATACGCAGTATTTT. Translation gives CASSLGTSTDTQYF.

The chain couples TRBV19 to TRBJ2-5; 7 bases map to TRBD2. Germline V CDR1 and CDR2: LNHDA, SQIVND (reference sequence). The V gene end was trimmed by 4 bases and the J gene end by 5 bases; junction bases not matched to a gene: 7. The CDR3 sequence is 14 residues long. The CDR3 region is CASSRGTKRETQYF. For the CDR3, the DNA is TGTGCCAGTAGTAGGGGGACTAAGCGGGAGACCCAGTACTTC.

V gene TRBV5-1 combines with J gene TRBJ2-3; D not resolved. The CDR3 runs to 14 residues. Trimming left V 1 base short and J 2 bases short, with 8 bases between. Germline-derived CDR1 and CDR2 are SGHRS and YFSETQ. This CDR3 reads CASSLSQVTDTQYF. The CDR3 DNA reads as TGCGCCAGCAGCTTGTCGCAGGTCACAGATACGCAGTATTTT.

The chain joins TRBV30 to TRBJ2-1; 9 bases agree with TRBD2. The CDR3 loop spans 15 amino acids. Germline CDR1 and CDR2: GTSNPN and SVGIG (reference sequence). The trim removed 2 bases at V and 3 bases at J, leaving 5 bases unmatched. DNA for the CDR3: TGTGCCTGGAGTATCGGACTAGCGAACTACAATGAGCAGTTCTTC. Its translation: CAWSIGLANYNEQFF.

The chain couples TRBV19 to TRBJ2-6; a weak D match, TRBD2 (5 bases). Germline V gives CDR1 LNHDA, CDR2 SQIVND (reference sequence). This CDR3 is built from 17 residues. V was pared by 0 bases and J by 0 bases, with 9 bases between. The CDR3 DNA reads TGTGCCAGTAGTATAGAAGGGAGCCCCTCTGGGGCCAACGTCCTGACTTTC. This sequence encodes CASSIEGSPSGANVLTF.

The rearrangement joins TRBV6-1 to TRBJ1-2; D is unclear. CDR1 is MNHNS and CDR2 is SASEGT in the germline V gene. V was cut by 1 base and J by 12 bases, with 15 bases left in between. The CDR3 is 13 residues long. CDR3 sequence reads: CASSEVEGRPHTF. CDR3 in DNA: TGTGCCAGCAGTGAAGTTGAGGGCAGACCCCACACCTTC.

The CDR3 is CASSIGDRYNQPQHF. The CDR3 bases are TGTGCCAGTAGTATCGGTGACAGGTACAATCAGCCCCAGCATTTT. The rearrangement uses TRBV19 and TRBJ1-5, with a tentative D call TRBD1 (6 bases). The length of the CDR3 is 15 residues. CDR1 is LNHDA and CDR2 is SQIVND in the germline V gene (reference sequence). Trimming shortened V by 3 bases and J by 3 bases, and 12 bases separated the two germline ends.

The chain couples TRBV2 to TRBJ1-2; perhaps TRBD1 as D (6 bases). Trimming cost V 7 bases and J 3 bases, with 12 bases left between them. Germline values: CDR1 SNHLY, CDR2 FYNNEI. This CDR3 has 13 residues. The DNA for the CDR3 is TGTGCCAGCAACCACAGGGAGGACTATGGCTACACCTTC. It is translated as CASNHREDYGYTF.

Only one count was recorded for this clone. The CDR3 protein is CASSLARASSSTDTQYF. The CDR3 DNA follows: TGTGCCAGCAGCTTAGCCCGGGCCTCATCTAGCACAGATACGCAGTATTTT. V is TRBV7-2 and J is TRBJ2-3; D remains unclear. Deletions cut 0 bases from V and 0 bases from J, with 13 bases between. This CDR3 region has 17 residues. Per the germline V gene, CDR1 is SGHTA and CDR2 is FQGNSA.

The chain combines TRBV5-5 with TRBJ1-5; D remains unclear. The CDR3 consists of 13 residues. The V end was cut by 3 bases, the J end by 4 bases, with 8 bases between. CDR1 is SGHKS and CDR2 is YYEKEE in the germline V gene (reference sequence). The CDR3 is CASSWTPNQPQHF. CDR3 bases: TGTGCCAGCAGCTGGACCCCAAATCAGCCCCAGCATTTT.

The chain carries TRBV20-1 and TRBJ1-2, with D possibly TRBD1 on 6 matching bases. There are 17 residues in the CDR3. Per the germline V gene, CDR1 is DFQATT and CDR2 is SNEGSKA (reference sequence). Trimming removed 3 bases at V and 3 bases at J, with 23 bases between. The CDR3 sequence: CSASRPGGGASHYGYTF. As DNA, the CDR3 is TGCAGTGCTAGTCGTCCTGGGGGGGGCGCTTCCCACTATGGCTACACCTTC.

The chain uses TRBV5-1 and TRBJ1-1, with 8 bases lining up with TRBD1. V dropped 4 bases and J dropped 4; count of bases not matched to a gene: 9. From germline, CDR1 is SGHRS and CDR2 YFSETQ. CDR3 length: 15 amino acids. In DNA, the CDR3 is TGCGCCAGCAGCCCACACAACACAGGGGGCACTGAAGCTTTCTTT. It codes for CASSPHNTGGTEAFF.

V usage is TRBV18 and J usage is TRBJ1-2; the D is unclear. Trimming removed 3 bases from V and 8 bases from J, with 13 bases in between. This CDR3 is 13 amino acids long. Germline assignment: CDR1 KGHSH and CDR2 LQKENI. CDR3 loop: CASSPRTATGYTF. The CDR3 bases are TGTGCCAGCTCACCCAGGACGGCGACCGGCTACACCTTC.

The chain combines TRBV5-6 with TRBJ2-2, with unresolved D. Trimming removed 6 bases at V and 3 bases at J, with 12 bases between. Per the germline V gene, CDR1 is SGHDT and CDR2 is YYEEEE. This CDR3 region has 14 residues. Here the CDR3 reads CASTKGRHTGELFF. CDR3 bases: TGTGCCAGCACTAAGGGCAGGCACACCGGGGAGCTGTTTTTT.

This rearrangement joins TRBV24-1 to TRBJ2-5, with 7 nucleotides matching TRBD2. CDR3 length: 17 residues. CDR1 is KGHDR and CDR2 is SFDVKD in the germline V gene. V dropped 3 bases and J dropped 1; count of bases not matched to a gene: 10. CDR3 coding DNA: TGTGCCACCAGTGATCGTGGGGTAGCGGGTTCCCAAGAGACCCAGTACTTC. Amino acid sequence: CATSDRGVAGSQETQYF.

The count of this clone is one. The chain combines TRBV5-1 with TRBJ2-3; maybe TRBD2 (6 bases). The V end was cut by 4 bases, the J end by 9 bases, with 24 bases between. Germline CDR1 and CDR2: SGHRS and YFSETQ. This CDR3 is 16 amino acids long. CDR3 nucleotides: TGCGCCAGCAGCCCCTTCCCGGGAGAGTCCCCGGGAACGCAGTATTTT. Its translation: CASSPFPGESPGTQYF.

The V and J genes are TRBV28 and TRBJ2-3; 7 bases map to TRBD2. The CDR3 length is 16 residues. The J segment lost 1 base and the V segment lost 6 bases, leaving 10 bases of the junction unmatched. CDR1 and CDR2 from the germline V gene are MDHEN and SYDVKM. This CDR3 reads CASSPAPGGGTDTQYF. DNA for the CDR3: TGTGCCAGCAGCCCGGCTCCGGGAGGTGGCACAGATACGCAGTATTTT. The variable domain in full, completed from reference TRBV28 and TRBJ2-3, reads DVKVTQSSRYLVKRTGEKVFLECVQDMDHENMFWYRQDPGLGLRLIYFSYDVKMKEKGDIPEGYSVSREKKERFSLILESASTNQTSMYLCASSPAPGGGTDTQYFGPGTRLTVL.

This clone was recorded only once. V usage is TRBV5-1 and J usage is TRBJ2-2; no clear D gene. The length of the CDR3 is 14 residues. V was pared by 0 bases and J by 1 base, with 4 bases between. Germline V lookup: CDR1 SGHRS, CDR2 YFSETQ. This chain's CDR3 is CASSLVGNTGELFF. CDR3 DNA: TGCGCCAGCAGCTTGGTGGGGAACACCGGGGAGCTGTTTTTT.